Many counts were recorded for the clone carrying this T cell receptor beta chain. What it recognizes is unknown. The data are from a study of CD8 T cells in ankylosing spondylitis. Findings and limits, study-wide: Apparently characteristic of ankylosing spondylitis blood was a TCR beta motif (fewer than ten highly homologous variants).

Molecular-barcoded quantitative 5'-RACE produced these TCR beta libraries. MiXCR was run by TCRdb on the 5' RACE reads, yielding one entry per CDR3 protein. The sample records 500,000 to 650,000 distinct CDR3 sequences, over 4% being singletons. Per the germline V gene, CDR1 is SGHKS and CDR2 is YYEKEE (reference sequence). V was pared by 1 base and J by 4 bases, with 6 bases of the junction left unmatched. The CDR3 contains 16 residues. The chain is built from TRBV5-5 and TRBJ2-1; TRBD1 matches 9 bases. The sequencing input was blood, either unsorted or a sorted T cell fraction (not recorded which). The TCR originated in a male donor with ankylosing spondylitis. In DNA, the CDR3 is TGTGCCAGCAGCTTGTCCCGCGGGACAGGGTACAATGAGCAGTTCTTC. Translation: CASSLSRGTGYNEQFF.